Here is one TCR beta chain with its context. Its binding antigen is unknown. Base qualities are not at hand, and no much larger clone is one base apart. Participants in the prospective study were aged about 18 to 100 years, lived in about two dozen United States geographic areas, and enrolled through a virtual design. In the prospective study, cohorts were assigned on the basis of participant-reported clinical history obtained from a screening survey and a study questionnaire. Exposed participants had been in contact, within 2 weeks of entering the study, with a person who had a PCR-confirmed or clinician-diagnosed case of COVID-19. In the prospective study, mobile phlebotomists collected whole blood, serum and a nasopharyngeal or oropharyngeal swab from each participant. Over a roughly two-month period, participants in the prospective study had the option of providing additional blood draws and questionnaires. Blood samples from the prospective study were shipped frozen or at room temperature prior to DNA extraction.

These data originate in a study of blood T cell repertoires in COVID-19 (dated by TCRdb to about 2020). Turning to the overall study: Samples covering the acute and convalescent phases of COVID-19 were provided by collaborators in the United States, Italy and Spain. A freely available public database, intended as a resource for researchers studying the immune response to SARS-CoV-2, is where the repertoires were released. Where available, HLA class I and class II types were taken from metadata supplied by the sample provider and were not determined by assay-based typing. The dataset comprised deeply sampled blood TCRbeta repertoires from subjects exposed to, actively infected with, or recovered from COVID-19. Nearly every sample came with metadata listing a de-identified subject ID, COVID-19 status, age in years and sex. The material from the prospective study consisted of cDNA or gDNA derived from T cells, B-cell-depleted T cells, or PBMCs. Samples came from the ongoing ImmuneRACE study (first 160 participants) plus 1,254 subjects from 6 global collaborators.

Findings and caveats that apply to the study as a whole: How much clinical and demographic metadata was included differed by source and by participant, and the metadata was provided uncurated.

TCRbeta CDR3 regions were amplified from genomic DNA by means of the immunoSEQ Assay, a bias-controlled multiplex PCR. For the original study's pipeline: Within the assay, amplification of reference gene primers was used to estimate how many nucleated cells each sample contained. Sequence reads were collapsed and filtered to measure the absolute abundance of every unique TCRbeta CDR3 rearrangement. For each sample, productive Simpson clonality was calculated as the square root of Simpson's diversity index over productive rearrangements. Sourced from immuneACCESS, this table was stored by TCRdb with only in-frame sequences that have V and J called. A share of the clones is absent; for the studies checked, an unresolved V gene accounts for under half, and the remainder has no known explanation. The V and J calls and the clone size are those of that table, but D and trimming were determined from the DNA. The sample table lists 240,000 or so clones, more than 80% of them with a count of one. Around 1% of the sample is held by the ten biggest clonotypes.

Sequencing was performed on PBMCs or T cells enriched from blood (not recorded which). This receptor was taken from a man in his fifties or sixties who had been exposed to COVID-19.

The nucleotides are TGTGCCAGCAGCTTACGGCGGGGCGCCGCCTACGAGCAGTACGTC. Its protein reads: CASSLRRGAAYEQYV. Here the chain combines TRBV7-8 and TRBJ2-7; TRBD2 might be the D gene, on 6 matching bases. Its CDR3 holds 15 amino acids, cysteine through valine. CDR3 DNA is the only sequence kept; it has 45 bases, read in frame from the first base. The junction shows trimming of 2 bases on V and 2 bases on J, plus 13 bases between the germline ends. CDR1 and CDR2, looked up from the germline V gene, are SGHVS and FQNEAQ.